Listed here are 30 T cell receptor beta chains from one sample, sequenced in a study of blood T cell repertoires in COVID-19. Data came from immunoSEQ multiplex PCR; TCRdb stores just in-frame clones and leaves some out. The profile covers some 200,000 clones, with about nine tenths appearing a single time and more than 2% taken by the ten largest. Sequenced material: PBMCs or T cells enriched from blood (not recorded which). These receptors were taken from a woman aged 25-40 years who had recovered from COVID-19.

This clone was seen a handful of times. CDR3 sequence (DNA): TGTGCCAGCAGCAACCCGCGGACTAGCGGGAGCGACGAGCAGTACTTC. Protein: CASSNPRTSGSDEQYF. The V call is TRBV7-9, the J call TRBJ2-7; TRBD2 matches at 13 bases. CDR3 length equals 16 residues. The germline V gene has CDR1 SEHNR and CDR2 FQNEAQ (reference sequence). J lost 5 bases, V lost 5 bases, and 9 bases had no gene match.

This CDR3 is CASKGRGQGGGYTF. CDR3 DNA: TGTGCCAGCAAAGGCCGCGGACAGGGGGGAGGCTACACCTTC. The chain employs TRBV25-1 and TRBJ1-2, with 10 bases that match TRBD1. V lost 7 bases to trimming and J lost 8 bases; unmatched junction nucleotides: 10. The CDR3 extends over 14 amino acids. The germline CDR1 and CDR2 sequences are MGHDK and SYGVNS.

This chain uses TRBV12-3 or TRBV12-4 with TRBJ1-4, with a tentative D call TRBD1 (6 bases). V lost 4 bases, J lost 7 bases, and 10 bases lay in between. The CDR3 has 13 residues. The CDR3 bases are TGTGCCAGCAGTTGGGGGCAAATTGAAAAACTGTTTTTT. Protein sequence: CASSWGQIEKLFF.

The chain uses TRBV19 and TRBJ2-3; 8 bases agree with TRBD2. From germline, CDR1 is LNHDA and CDR2 SQIVND (reference sequence). After removal of 5 bases from V and 2 bases from J, the junction contained 9 bases not matched to a gene. The CDR3 totals 16 residues. As DNA, the CDR3 is TGTGCCAGTAGTGCCTTCCGGGGGGGGGTCACAGATACGCAGTATTTT. It codes for CASSAFRGGVTDTQYF. The entire variable domain, with the rest obtained from reference TRBV19 and TRBJ2-3, is as follows: DGGITQSPKYLFRKEGQNVTLSCEQNLNHDAMYWYRQDPGQGLRLIYYSQIVNDFQKGDIAEGYSVSREKKESFPLTVTSAQKNPTAFYLCASSAFRGGVTDTQYFGPGTRLTVL.

This clone was found a few times. The chain joins TRBV7-9 to TRBJ1-1, with 7 nucleotides matching TRBD1. The germline V gene encodes CDR1 SEHNR and CDR2 FQNEAQ (reference sequence). The CDR3 contains 14 residues. Germline trimming cut 5 bases from V and 6 bases from J; bases unmatched to any gene: 9. The CDR3 spells CASSRGTVKPEAFF. CDR3 bases: TGTGCCAGCAGCCGGGGGACAGTGAAACCTGAAGCTTTCTTT.

The J gene is TRBJ1-4, the V gene TRBV6-6; 9 bases align to TRBD1. The junction had 12 bases not matched to a gene; V was cut back by 8 bases and J by 8 bases. Germline lookup yields CDR1 MNHNY and CDR2 SVGAGI (reference sequence). The CDR3 totals 15 residues. The DNA of the CDR3 is TGTGCCAGCTCTGTGGGCGGGACAGGGATAGAAAAACTGTTTTTT. Translated, it gives CASSVGGTGIEKLFF.

The genes are TRBV7-2 and TRBJ2-7, with 11 bases matching TRBD1. Germline-derived CDR1 and CDR2 are SGHTA and FQGNSA. CDR3 length: 17 residues. V lost 5 bases, J lost 3 bases, and 12 bases stayed unmatched. In nucleotides, the CDR3 is TGTGCCAGCAGCCAGACTTTAGTCGGGACAGGGGGCTACGAGCAGTACTTC. Protein product: CASSQTLVGTGGYEQYF.

The genes are TRBV24-1 and TRBJ1-2, with D maybe TRBD1 (6 bases). V gave up 4 bases and J gave up 3 bases, with 14 bases separating them. Germline CDR1 and CDR2: KGHDR and SFDVKD. This CDR3 spans 15 amino acids. CDR3 sequence: CATSDPQGSDYGYTF. The CDR3 coding sequence is TGTGCCACCAGTGACCCCCAGGGGTCGGACTATGGCTACACCTTC.

A single count supports this clone. This rearrangement joins TRBV27 to TRBJ1-4; 10 bases map to TRBD1. Per germline, CDR1 MNHEY and CDR2 SMNVEV (reference sequence). V shed 4 bases and J 10 bases; nucleotides not matched to a gene: 9. The CDR3 sequence is 15 residues long. The CDR3 nucleotides are TGTGCCAGCAGTTCCTCCGGGACAGGGGAGCGAAAACTGTTTTTT. Protein product: CASSSSGTGERKLFF. Filled out from reference TRBV27 and TRBJ1-4, the complete variable domain reads EAQVTQNPRYLITVTGKKLTVTCSQNMNHEYMSWYRQDPGLGLRQIYYSMNVEVTDKGDVPEGYKVSRKEKRNFPLILESPSPNQTSLYFCASSSSGTGERKLFFGSGTQLSVL.

This clone came up a few times. The J gene is TRBJ2-7, the V gene TRBV5-1, with TRBD2 identical over 13 bases. After removal of 6 bases from V and 1 base from J, the junction contained 7 bases not matched to a gene. The length of the CDR3 is 16 residues. The germline CDR1 and CDR2 sequences are SGHRS and YFSETQ. CDR3 sequence: CASTVGLAGPSYEQYF. The CDR3 DNA reads as TGCGCCAGCACAGTGGGACTAGCGGGGCCGTCCTACGAGCAGTACTTC.

This clone was picked up many times. V and J are TRBV6-2 or TRBV6-3 and TRBJ1-2; D is possibly TRBD1 (6 bases). V lost 4 bases and J lost 0, with 15 bases in between. Germline V gives CDR1 MNHEY, CDR2 SVGEGT. The CDR3 consists of 16 residues. The CDR3 region is CASSSYRAAPNYGYTF. The CDR3 DNA follows: TGTGCCAGCAGTTCCTACAGGGCAGCGCCTAACTATGGCTACACCTTC.

This clone was recorded only once. The chain is built from TRBV5-1 and TRBJ1-3, with 10 positions matching TRBD1. The CDR3 is 16 residues long. In germline, CDR1 is SGHRS, CDR2 YFSETQ. The V gene end was trimmed by 2 bases and the J gene end by 1 base; junction bases not matched to a gene: 3. CDR3 sequence reads: CASSFDRGPSGNTIYF. The DNA of the CDR3 is TGCGCCAGCAGCTTTGACAGGGGGCCGTCTGGAAACACCATATATTTT.

This clone showed up just a few times. The CDR3 region has the DNA TGTGCCAGTAGTGACCTCTCGGGGGGGTTCTACGAGCAGTACTTC. This codes for CASSDLSGGFYEQYF. This chain links TRBV19 with TRBJ2-7; TRBD2 agrees at 8 bases. J was trimmed by 3 bases and V by 5 bases; bases with no gene match: 9. Germline V CDR1 and CDR2: LNHDA, SQIVND (reference sequence). The CDR3 has 15 amino acids.

This clone was recorded a few times. This chain joins TRBV30 and TRBJ2-7, with a tentative D call TRBD2 (5 bases). The CDR3 loop spans 12 amino acids. V was trimmed by 4 bases and J by 5 bases, leaving 12 bases between them. Germline CDR1 and CDR2: GTSNPN and SVGIG (reference sequence). The CDR3 sequence is CAWKRRVDEQYF. CDR3 bases: TGTGCCTGGAAGCGGCGGGTCGACGAGCAGTACTTC.

The chain combines TRBV6-6 with TRBJ2-7; TRBD1 matches 9 bases. The CDR3 is made up of 13 amino acids. With 2 bases clipped from V and 6 bases from J, the junction kept 2 bases outside the gene matches. The V gene's germline CDR1 is MNHNY and CDR2 SVGAGI (reference sequence). In DNA form, the CDR3 reads TGTGCCAGCAGTTACCCGGGACAGGGCGAGCAGTACTTC. Protein product: CASSYPGQGEQYF.

The chain is built from TRBV30 and TRBJ2-1; 10 bases fit TRBD2. The trim removed 0 bases at V and 1 base at J, leaving 6 bases unmatched. Germline CDR1 GTSNPN, CDR2 SVGIG (reference sequence). The CDR3 runs 17 residues. CDR3 region: CAWSVSRTSGSYNEQFF. The CDR3 coding sequence is TGTGCCTGGAGTGTATCTCGGACTAGCGGTTCCTACAATGAGCAGTTCTTC.

The chain couples TRBV19 to TRBJ1-3; tentatively, D is TRBD1 (5 bases). V was cut by 5 bases and J by 0 bases, with 11 bases left in between. Germline V CDR1 and CDR2: LNHDA, SQIVND (reference sequence). The CDR3 extends over 15 amino acids. The CDR3 DNA sequence: TGTGCCAGTAGTTACCAGGGTCTCTCTGGAAACACCATATATTTT. Amino acids: CASSYQGLSGNTIYF.

This clone has only one observation. The chain carries TRBV3-1 (or the pseudogene TRBV3-2) and TRBJ2-1; no definite D call. CDR3 length equals 9 residues. The germline V gene encodes CDR1 LGHDT and CDR2 YNNKEL (reference sequence). With 2 bases removed from V and 16 bases from J, the gap between germline ends came to 6 bases. DNA of the CDR3: TGTGCCAGCAGCCAACATCCATTCTTC. It encodes CASSQHPFF.

The rearrangement joins TRBV23-1 to TRBJ2-7, with TRBD1 identical over 9 bases. TRBV23-1 is an open reading frame whose function is uncertain. The CDR3 contains 19 residues. The trim removed 1 base at V and 7 bases at J, leaving 20 bases unmatched. The CDR3 loop reads CASSQYRSPRTGARYEQYF. The CDR3 DNA reads as TGCGCCAGCAGTCAATATCGAAGTCCGAGGACAGGGGCGAGGTATGAGCAGTACTTC.

The chain couples TRBV7-3 to TRBJ2-1, with a possible D match to TRBD1 (5 bases). The V and J ends lost 2 bases and 7 bases respectively, with 12 bases between them. CDR3 length equals 14 residues. The germline V gene encodes CDR1 SGHTA and CDR2 FQGTGA. The CDR3 reads CASSLRGQSNEQFF. Here the CDR3 DNA reads TGTGCCAGCAGCTTACGCGGACAAAGTAATGAGCAGTTCTTC.

The rearrangement links TRBV20-1 to TRBJ1-1; no reliable D call. Germline V CDR1 and CDR2: DFQATT, SNEGSKA (reference sequence). There are 11 residues in the CDR3. Trimming removed 1 base at V and 11 bases at J, with 11 bases between. CDR3 sequence: CSARALSEAFF. CDR3 in DNA: TGCAGTGCTAGAGCCCTGAGTGAGGCTTTCTTT.

The chain couples TRBV27 to TRBJ1-5, with TRBD1 matching over 8 bases. This CDR3 contains 15 residues. Losses at the gene ends were 6 bases for V and 3 bases for J; bases not matched to a gene: 7. Germline V gives CDR1 MNHEY, CDR2 SMNVEV (reference sequence). Here the CDR3 reads CASSPGQVPNQPQHF. In DNA form, the CDR3 reads TGTGCCAGCAGCCCGGGACAGGTGCCCAATCAGCCCCAGCATTTT.

This clone was counted once. The V call is TRBV14, the J call TRBJ2-1; 14 nucleotides line up with TRBD2. This CDR3 is 18 amino acids long. Germline V gene sequence: CDR1 SGHDN, CDR2 FVKESK. The ends lost 2 bases at V and 8 bases at J; junction bases unmatched: 11. CDR3 protein: CASSQFSTSGRVGHEQFF. CDR3 coding DNA: TGTGCCAGCAGCCAATTCTCGACTAGCGGGAGGGTGGGCCATGAGCAGTTCTTC.

The CDR3 protein is CSAPEREQYF. The CDR3 DNA reads TGCAGTGCTCCTGAGCGGGAGCAGTACTTC. The J gene is TRBJ2-7, the V gene TRBV20-1, with D possibly matching TRBD2 (5 bases). V was shortened by 5 bases and J by 7 bases, with 9 bases between the two germline ends. Germline V gives CDR1 DFQATT, CDR2 SNEGSKA (reference sequence). This CDR3 is 10 amino acids long.

The rearrangement uses TRBV5-1 and TRBJ2-7; D remains ambiguous. Germline assignment: CDR1 SGHRS and CDR2 YFSETQ. This CDR3 has 15 amino acids. V was cut by 0 bases and J by 0 bases, with 10 bases left in between. The CDR3 coding sequence is TGCGCCAGCAGCTTGGACGGTCGATCCTCCTACGAGCAGTACTTC. Protein: CASSLDGRSSYEQYF.

J is TRBJ2-3 and V is TRBV7-3; 9 bases are shared with TRBD2. CDR1 and CDR2 from the germline V gene are SGHTA and FQGTGA. The CDR3 has 15 amino acids. V was pared by 2 bases and J by 5 bases, with 5 bases of the junction left unmatched. The DNA for the CDR3 is TGTGCCAGCAGCTTAGCGGGAGGGCCGGGAGATACGCAGTATTTT. Protein product: CASSLAGGPGDTQYF.

The chain couples TRBV7-6 to TRBJ2-1; TRBD1 might be the D (6 bases). The CDR3 spans 15 residues. The germline gives CDR1 SGHVS, CDR2 FNYEAQ. Trimming cost V 5 bases and J 6 bases, with 17 bases left between them. In DNA, the CDR3 is TGTGCCAGCAGCCCGAAAGGGGGTGGACTCAATGAGCAGTTCTTC. This gives the protein CASSPKGGGLNEQFF. The complete variable domain, with remaining parts taken from reference TRBV7-6 and TRBJ2-1, reads GAGVSQSPRYKVTKRGQDVALRCDPISGHVSLYWYRQALGQGPEFLTYFNYEAQQDKSGLPNDRFSAERPEGSISTLTIQRTEQRDSAMYRCASSPKGGGLNEQFFGPGTRLTVL.

This chain uses TRBV27 with TRBJ1-1; 7 bases fit TRBD1. This CDR3 has 15 residues. Germline-derived CDR1 and CDR2 are MNHEY and SMNVEV (reference sequence). Losses at the gene ends were 5 bases for V and 2 bases for J; bases not matched to a gene: 8. CDR3 amino acids: CASSLLRQGNTEAFF. CDR3 DNA: TGTGCCAGCAGTCTCCTCCGACAGGGAAACACTGAAGCTTTCTTT.

This clone occurred once. The chain's CDR3 is CAISDPGLAGGTDTQYF. CDR3 sequence (DNA): TGTGCCATCAGTGACCCGGGACTAGCGGGGGGTACAGATACGCAGTATTTT. The V call is TRBV10-3, the J call TRBJ2-3; 15 nucleotides align to TRBD2. CDR1 is ENHRY, CDR2 SYGVKD, per germline. The trim removed 3 bases at V and 3 bases at J, leaving 4 bases unmatched. The CDR3 covers 17 residues.

The chain employs TRBV6-5 and TRBJ1-2, with 11 positions matching TRBD1. The ends lost 2 bases at V and 6 bases at J; junction bases unmatched: 2. The CDR3 totals 14 residues. From germline, CDR1 is MNHEY and CDR2 SVGAGI. CDR3 sequence (DNA): TGTGCCAGCAGTTACGGGGACAGGGGGGATGGCTACACCTTC. The encoded protein is CASSYGDRGDGYTF.